A single sample is the source of the 30 T cell receptor beta chains below, sequenced in a study of cytomegalovirus exposure and HLA in healthy donors. Both 60 Vbeta primers and 13 Jbeta primers went into the PCR. The table came from immunoSEQ multiplex PCR; TCRdb's copy has only in-frame clones and leaves some out. The table includes around 150,000 clones, about 75% detected once. The sequenced sample was PBMCs. The source is a woman aged 25 to 39 in good health and CMV-seronegative.

This clone was detected only once. The chain employs TRBV10-3 and TRBJ1-2, with D perhaps TRBD1 (6 bases). Germline loops: CDR1 ENHRY, CDR2 SYGVKD. The germline V and J ends were trimmed by 10 bases and 4 bases, with 13 bases remaining between them. The CDR3 contains 12 residues. The CDR3 sequence: CATLQGSYGYTF. The CDR3 nucleotides read TGTGCCACTTTACAGGGTAGCTATGGCTACACCTTC.

The V and J genes are TRBV7-6 and TRBJ1-5; a weak D match, TRBD1 (6 bases). Germline V gene sequence: CDR1 SGHVS, CDR2 FNYEAQ. The length of the CDR3 is 15 residues. The V end lost 1 base, the J end lost 6 bases, and 13 bases lay between the germline ends. CDR3 amino acids: CASSLGQGPPQPQHF. The CDR3 DNA sequence: TGTGCCAGCAGCTTAGGGCAGGGGCCCCCTCAGCCCCAGCATTTT. Full variable domain (remainder filled in from reference TRBV7-6 and TRBJ1-5): GAGVSQSPRYKVTKRGQDVALRCDPISGHVSLYWYRQALGQGPEFLTYFNYEAQQDKSGLPNDRFSAERPEGSISTLTIQRTEQRDSAMYRCASSLGQGPPQPQHFGDGTRLSIL.

The chain carries TRBV28 and TRBJ2-1; perhaps TRBD2 as D (6 bases). This CDR3 is 15 amino acids long. CDR1 and CDR2 (germline): MDHEN, SYDVKM. Trimming took off 3 bases at V and 0 bases at J, with 9 bases between the two ends. CDR3 region: CASSLGGISYNEQFF. The CDR3 DNA follows: TGTGCCAGCAGTTTGGGGGGTATCTCCTACAATGAGCAGTTCTTC.

This clone appeared a single time. The chain is built from TRBV9 and TRBJ1-5; a weak D match, TRBD1 (5 bases). V was shortened by 4 bases and J by 0 bases, with 11 bases between the two germline ends. CDR1 is SGDLS, CDR2 YYNGEE, per germline. The CDR3 extends over 15 amino acids. The CDR3 is CASSLDGHSNQPQHF. The CDR3 region has the DNA TGTGCCAGCAGCCTCGACGGACATAGCAATCAGCCCCAGCATTTT.

The chain recombines TRBV6-1 with TRBJ2-7; a possible D gene is TRBD2 (5 bases). This CDR3 comprises 13 residues. Germline CDR1 and CDR2: MNHNS and SASEGT. CDR3 DNA: TGTGTCTCAGCAGTGGAGGTAACCTACGAGCAGTACTTC. It translates to CVSAVEVTYEQYF.

Only a few counts were recorded for this clone. The genes are TRBV19 and TRBJ2-1, with 8 bases fitting TRBD1. CDR1 and CDR2 from the germline V gene are LNHDA and SQIVND (reference sequence). This CDR3 contains 14 residues. Unmatched junction bases numbered 5, after V lost 5 bases and J lost 5 bases. This chain's CDR3 is CASSRTGTNNEQFF. The CDR3 DNA is TGTGCCAGTAGTCGGACAGGGACAAACAATGAGCAGTTCTTC. Full variable domain (missing parts from reference TRBV19 and TRBJ2-1): DGGITQSPKYLFRKEGQNVTLSCEQNLNHDAMYWYRQDPGQGLRLIYYSQIVNDFQKGDIAEGYSVSREKKESFPLTVTSAQKNPTAFYLCASSRTGTNNEQFFGPGTRLTVL.

V and J are TRBV5-4 and TRBJ1-2; D is unresolved. V was cut by 2 bases and J by 4 bases, with 9 bases left in between. Germline assignment: CDR1 SGHNT and CDR2 YYREEE (reference sequence). CDR3 length: 13 residues. The CDR3 sequence: CASSLEAPYGYTF. Written as DNA, the CDR3 is TGTGCCAGCAGCTTAGAGGCTCCCTATGGCTACACCTTC.

The V gene is TRBV30, the J gene TRBJ2-5; D is unresolved. The V and J ends lost 4 bases and 2 bases respectively, with 11 bases between them. CDR3 length equals 13 residues. Germline CDR1 is GTSNPN and CDR2 is SVGIG (reference sequence). The CDR3 is CAWTLLVQETQYF. The CDR3 region has the DNA TGTGCCTGGACCCTCCTCGTGCAAGAGACCCAGTACTTC.

This chain links TRBV9 with TRBJ2-5; TRBD2 aligns across 8 bases. The germline V gene encodes CDR1 SGDLS and CDR2 YYNGEE. The V segment lost 1 base and the J segment 3 bases; nucleotides outside the gene matches: 2. The CDR3 contains 14 residues. In DNA form, the CDR3 reads TGTGCCAGCAGCGTACGGGGGGGCGAAGAGACCCAGTACTTC. Its translation is CASSVRGGEETQYF.

The rearrangement links TRBV25-1 to TRBJ2-1; possible D gene TRBD2, 5 bases. V was pared by 0 bases and J by 0 bases, with 12 bases between. This CDR3 contains 17 residues. The germline CDR1 and CDR2 sequences are MGHDK and SYGVNS. CDR3 in DNA: TGTGCCAGCAGTGAATATCGAGGCACTAGCTCCTACAATGAGCAGTTCTTC. Translating gives CASSEYRGTSSYNEQFF.

In this sample, this clone turned up once. The chain links TRBV6-5 to TRBJ2-3; 10 bases fit TRBD2. CDR1 and CDR2 (germline): MNHEY, SVGAGI. The CDR3 has 16 amino acids. V shed 2 bases, J shed 8 bases, and the junction held 10 bases outside the gene matches. The DNA of the CDR3 is TGTGCCAGCAGTTACGGTAGCGGGGGGCGTAGGGGTACGCAGTATTTT. Its translation: CASSYGSGGRRGTQYF.

The V gene is TRBV5-1, the J gene TRBJ1-6; 7 bases align to TRBD1. Germline CDR1 and CDR2: SGHRS and YFSETQ. V was clipped by 3 bases and J by 7 bases; unmatched bases: 7. The CDR3 is made up of 15 amino acids. CDR3 in amino acids: CASSYSGTENSPLHF. The DNA for the CDR3 is TGCGCCAGCAGCTATTCCGGGACAGAAAATTCACCCCTCCACTTT.

The genes are TRBV11-2 and TRBJ2-5; maybe TRBD1 (5 bases). The CDR3 length is 15 residues. The V end was cut by 5 bases, the J end by 5 bases, with 18 bases between. Germline-derived CDR1 and CDR2 are SGHAT and FQNNGV. The CDR3 region is CASSLTAGAGETQYF. The CDR3 DNA sequence: TGTGCCAGCAGCCTAACTGCTGGGGCAGGGGAGACCCAGTACTTC.

The chain is built from TRBV30 and TRBJ2-1, with D uncertain. The CDR3 is 15 residues long. Germline loops: CDR1 GTSNPN, CDR2 SVGIG (reference sequence). The V gene lost 3 bases and the J gene lost 9 bases, with 21 bases spanning the gap. In DNA, the CDR3 is TGTGCCTGGAGAGTCTCTTCCGGGTTCCTCGGTGAGCAGTTCTTC. Translated, it gives CAWRVSSGFLGEQFF.

The chain carries TRBV19 and TRBJ1-2; D is perhaps TRBD1 (5 bases). The CDR3 consists of 13 residues. Trimming removed 2 bases at V and 7 bases at J, with 11 bases between. Germline CDR1 reads LNHDA; CDR2 reads SQIVND (reference sequence). In DNA form, the CDR3 reads TGTGCCAGTAGTATAAGGGGCCAAAGTGGCTACACCTTC. This translates into CASSIRGQSGYTF.

The genes are TRBV6-4 and TRBJ2-1, with TRBD2 matching 9 bases. Germline V CDR1 and CDR2: MRHNA, SNTAGT. The CDR3 totals 16 residues. V shed 2 bases, J shed 5 bases, and the junction held 7 bases outside the gene matches. Written as DNA, the CDR3 is TGTGCCAGCAGTGACAGTTTTAGCGGGGGCCACAATGAGCAGTTCTTC. Its protein is CASSDSFSGGHNEQFF.

This chain uses TRBV4-1 with TRBJ1-1; D ambiguous. Trimming took off 0 bases at V and 3 bases at J, with 26 bases between the two ends. This CDR3 has 20 amino acids. The germline V gene encodes CDR1 MGHRA and CDR2 YSYEKL. Here the CDR3 DNA reads TGCGCCAGCAGCCAAGATAGTCAGCCGACAATTTCCACAGTGCACACTGAAGCTTTCTTT. Its translation is CASSQDSQPTISTVHTEAFF.

This chain connects TRBV7-9 to TRBJ2-5; 11 positions match TRBD1. CDR3 length: 14 amino acids. V shed 4 bases and J 5 bases; nucleotides not matched to a gene: 3. Per the germline V gene, CDR1 is SEHNR and CDR2 is FQNEAQ (reference sequence). The chain's CDR3 is CASSSRDRGETQYF. The CDR3 DNA sequence: TGTGCCAGCAGCTCCCGGGACAGGGGGGAGACCCAGTACTTC.

As regards this clone: One junction end disagrees with the germline gene, perhaps due to a read error. The chain recombines TRBV27 with TRBJ2-7; the D gene is possibly TRBD1 (6 bases). Germline lookup yields CDR1 MNHEY and CDR2 SMNVEV (reference sequence). The CDR3 has 14 residues. The CDR3 DNA follows: TGTACCAGCAGTTTAAGTTCAGGGGTCTACGAGCAGTACTTC. It specifies CTSSLSSGVYEQYF.

The V call is TRBV9, the J call TRBJ1-2, with 12 bases that match TRBD1. V lost 2 bases and J lost 7; bases outside the gene matches: 6. Per germline, CDR1 SGDLS and CDR2 YYNGEE. The length of the CDR3 is 15 residues. As DNA, the CDR3 is TGTGCCAGCAGCGTTACCGGGACAGGGGGCCTTGGCTACACCTTC. Translated, it gives CASSVTGTGGLGYTF.

The sample holds a few counts of this clone. The DNA of the CDR3 is TGTGCCAGCAGCTTGAACCCCCACAGGGGTACCTGGATCACTGAAGCTTTCTTT. Amino acid sequence: CASSLNPHRGTWITEAFF. The chain recombines TRBV5-6 with TRBJ1-1, with TRBD1 identical over 7 bases. CDR1 SGHDT and CDR2 YYEEEE come from the germline V gene. The J segment lost 4 bases and the V segment lost 1 base, leaving 16 bases of the junction unmatched. The CDR3 has 18 amino acids.

CDR3 nucleotide sequence: TGTGCCAGCAGCGTAGGAGTCTCGAACACTGAAGCTTTCTTT. Protein sequence: CASSVGVSNTEAFF. V gene TRBV9 combines with J gene TRBJ1-1; D not certain. Deletions cut 0 bases from V and 1 base from J, with 7 bases between. The CDR3 sequence is 14 residues long. From germline, CDR1 is SGDLS and CDR2 YYNGEE.

V usage is TRBV6-5 and J usage is TRBJ2-7; 7 bases fit TRBD1. This CDR3 contains 12 residues. Germline assignment: CDR1 MNHEY and CDR2 SVGAGI. The V segment lost 5 bases and the J segment 4 bases; nucleotides outside the gene matches: 2. The CDR3 spells CASSRQGYEQYF. As DNA, the CDR3 is TGTGCCAGCAGTCGACAGGGTTACGAGCAGTACTTC.

This clone was detected a few times. The chain links TRBV11-2 to TRBJ2-2; the D gene is possibly TRBD1 (5 bases). This CDR3 comprises 18 residues. The V gene's germline CDR1 is SGHAT and CDR2 FQNNGV. Deletions cut 0 bases from V and 0 bases from J, with 14 bases between. In DNA, the CDR3 is TGTGCCAGCAGCTTAGATGTTGGACAACTATCGAACACCGGGGAGCTGTTTTTT. It is translated as CASSLDVGQLSNTGELFF.

V is TRBV30 and J is TRBJ1-3; D is unresolved. Germline V gene data show CDR1 as GTSNPN and CDR2 as SVGIG (reference sequence). V lost 0 bases, J lost 5 bases, and 11 bases lay in between. The CDR3 runs 14 residues. The CDR3 DNA is TGTGCCTGGAGTGTGTCACAGATTAGAAACACCATATATTTT. It is translated as CAWSVSQIRNTIYF. Looking up the rest from reference TRBV30 and TRBJ1-3 gives the full variable domain: SQTIHQWPATLVQPVGSPLSLECTVEGTSNPNLYWYRQAAGRGLQLLFYSVGIGQISSEVPQNLSASRPQDRQFILSSKKLLLSDSGFYLCAWSVSQIRNTIYFGEGSWLTVV.

The chain combines TRBV6-1 with TRBJ1-5; TRBD1 agrees at 7 bases. The CDR3 runs 14 residues. Germline V CDR1 and CDR2: MNHNS, SASEGT. The V segment lost 8 bases and the J segment 3 bases; nucleotides outside the gene matches: 7. The CDR3: CASRQGRNNQPQHF. The CDR3 DNA follows: TGTGCCAGCCGACAGGGAAGGAACAATCAGCCCCAGCATTTT.

J is TRBJ2-2 and V is TRBV7-2; 16 nucleotides match TRBD2. Germline V gene lookup returns CDR1 SGHTA and CDR2 FQGNSA. The CDR3 consists of 17 residues. V lost 5 bases to trimming and J lost 6 bases; unmatched junction nucleotides: 6. The CDR3 spells CASSRPGTSGGAGELFF. DNA of the CDR3: TGTGCCAGCAGCCGCCCCGGGACTAGCGGGGGGGCCGGGGAGCTGTTTTTT.

The chain combines TRBV19 with TRBJ2-1; 14 positions match TRBD2. The CDR3 covers 15 residues. Losses at the gene ends were 3 bases for V and 9 bases for J; bases not matched to a gene: 4. From germline, CDR1 is LNHDA and CDR2 SQIVND (reference sequence). In DNA form, the CDR3 reads TGTGCCAGTAGTATGACTAGCGGGGGGGCAGTTGAGCAGTTCTTC. It encodes CASSMTSGGAVEQFF. Filled out from reference TRBV19 and TRBJ2-1, the complete variable domain reads DGGITQSPKYLFRKEGQNVTLSCEQNLNHDAMYWYRQDPGQGLRLIYYSQIVNDFQKGDIAEGYSVSREKKESFPLTVTSAQKNPTAFYLCASSMTSGGAVEQFFGPGTRLTVL.

This rearrangement joins TRBV11-2 to TRBJ2-7; D unresolved. Germline V gene lookup returns CDR1 SGHAT and CDR2 FQNNGV. The CDR3 runs to 15 residues. V lost 2 bases, J lost 3 bases, and 14 bases lay in between. CDR3 residues: CASSLSGSHFYEQYF. The DNA of the CDR3 is TGTGCCAGCAGCTTATCGGGTTCCCATTTCTACGAGCAGTACTTC.

This clone was observed a handful of times. V and J are TRBV5-1 and TRBJ1-1; D is possibly TRBD1 (5 bases). This CDR3 contains 15 residues. Trimming shortened V by 1 base and J by 4 bases, and 14 bases separated the two germline ends. CDR1 is SGHRS, CDR2 YFSETQ, per germline. The CDR3 loop reads CASSLSRVQGTEAFF. For the CDR3, the DNA is TGCGCCAGCAGCTTGTCCAGGGTTCAGGGCACTGAAGCTTTCTTT.